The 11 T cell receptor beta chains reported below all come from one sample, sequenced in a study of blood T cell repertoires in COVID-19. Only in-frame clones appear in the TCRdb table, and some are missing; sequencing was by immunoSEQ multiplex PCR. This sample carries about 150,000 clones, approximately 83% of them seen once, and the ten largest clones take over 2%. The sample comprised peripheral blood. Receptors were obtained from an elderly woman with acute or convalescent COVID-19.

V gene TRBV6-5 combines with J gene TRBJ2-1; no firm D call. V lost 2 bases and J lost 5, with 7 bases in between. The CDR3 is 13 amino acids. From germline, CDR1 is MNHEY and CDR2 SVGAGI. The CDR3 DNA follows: TGTGCCAGCAGTTACGCCCACAACAATGAGCAGTTCTTC. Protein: CASSYAHNNEQFF.

In DNA, the CDR3 is TGTGCCAGCTCACCCAGGGACAACTACGAGCAGTACTTC. Its protein is CASSPRDNYEQYF. This chain links TRBV18 with TRBJ2-7; possible D gene TRBD1, 6 bases. This CDR3 has 13 amino acids. The germline V and J ends were trimmed by 3 bases and 3 bases, with 9 bases remaining between them. CDR1 KGHSH and CDR2 LQKENI come from the germline V gene.

The CDR3 here is CASSGGTGQYNEQFF. The CDR3 DNA reads TGCGCCAGCAGCGGGGGGACGGGACAGTACAATGAGCAGTTCTTC. This chain joins TRBV5-1 and TRBJ2-1; the D gene is possibly TRBD1 (7 bases). V was shortened by 4 bases and J by 4 bases, with 15 bases between the two germline ends. This CDR3 comprises 15 residues. The V gene's germline CDR1 is SGHRS and CDR2 YFSETQ.

CDR3 region: CASSQAGGEKLFF. Written as DNA, the CDR3 is TGTGCCAGCAGCCAGGCCGGGGGTGAAAAACTGTTTTTT. This chain joins TRBV11-2 and TRBJ1-4, with a possible D match to TRBD1 (5 bases). Germline V gene data show CDR1 as SGHAT and CDR2 as FQNNGV. The CDR3 consists of 13 residues. Between the trimmed V and J ends, which lost 5 bases and 7 bases, there was a span of 11 bases.

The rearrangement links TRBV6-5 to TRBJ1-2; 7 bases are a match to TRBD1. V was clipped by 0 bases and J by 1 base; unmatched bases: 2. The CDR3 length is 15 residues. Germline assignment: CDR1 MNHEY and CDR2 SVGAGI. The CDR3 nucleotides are TGTGCCAGCAGTTACTCCGGGACAGTTAACTATGGCTACACCTTC. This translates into CASSYSGTVNYGYTF.

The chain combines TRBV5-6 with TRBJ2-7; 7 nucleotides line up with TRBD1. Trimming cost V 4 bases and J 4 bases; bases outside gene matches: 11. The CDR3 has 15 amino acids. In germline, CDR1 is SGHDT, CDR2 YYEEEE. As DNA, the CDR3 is TGTGCCAGCAGCCTCACCGGGACAGACTTTTACGAGCAGTACTTC. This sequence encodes CASSLTGTDFYEQYF.

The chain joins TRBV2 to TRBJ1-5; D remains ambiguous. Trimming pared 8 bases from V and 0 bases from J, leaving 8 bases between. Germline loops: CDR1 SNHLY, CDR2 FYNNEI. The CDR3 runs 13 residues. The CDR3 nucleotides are TGTGCCAGCTCGAGGGTTAGCAATCAGCCCCAGCATTTT. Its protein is CASSRVSNQPQHF.

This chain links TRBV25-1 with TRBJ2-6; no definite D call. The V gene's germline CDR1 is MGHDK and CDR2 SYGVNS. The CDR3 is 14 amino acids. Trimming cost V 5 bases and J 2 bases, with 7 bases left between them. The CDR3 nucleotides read TGTGCCAGCAGTTTGAGTCCTGGGGCCAACGTCCTGACTTTC. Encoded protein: CASSLSPGANVLTF.

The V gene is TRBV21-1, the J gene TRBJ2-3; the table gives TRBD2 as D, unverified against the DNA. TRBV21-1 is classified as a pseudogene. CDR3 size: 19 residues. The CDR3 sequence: CASSKAKRNPLRGTDTQYF. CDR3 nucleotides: TGTGCCAGCAGCAAAGCTAAGAGGAACCCCCTGAGAGGCACAGATACGCAGTATTTT.

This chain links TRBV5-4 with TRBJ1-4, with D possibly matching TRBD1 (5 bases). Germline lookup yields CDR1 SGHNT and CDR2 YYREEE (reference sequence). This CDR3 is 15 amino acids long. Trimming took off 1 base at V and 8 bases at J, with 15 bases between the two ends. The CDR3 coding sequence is TGTGCCAGCAGCTTGACCGGGACGGGGAGGGAAAAACTGTTTTTT. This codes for CASSLTGTGREKLFF.

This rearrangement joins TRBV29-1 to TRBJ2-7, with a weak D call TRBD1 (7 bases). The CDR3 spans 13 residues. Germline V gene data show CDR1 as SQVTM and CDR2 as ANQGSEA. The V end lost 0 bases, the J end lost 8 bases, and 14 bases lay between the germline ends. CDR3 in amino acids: CSVEEVEGAKQYF. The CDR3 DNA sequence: TGCAGCGTTGAAGAAGTGGAGGGGGCGAAGCAGTACTTC.